Presented here are 23 T cell receptor beta chains from one specimen sequenced in a study of blood T cell repertoires in COVID-19. TCRdb's copy holds only in-frame clones and misses some; the assay was immunoSEQ multiplex PCR. This table has some 300,000 clones, around 88% appearing once. Sequencing used peripheral blood. These receptors were obtained from a young woman who had recovered from COVID-19.

J is TRBJ1-2 and V is TRBV28, with TRBD1 as a possible D gene (5 bases). The CDR3 spans 17 residues. Germline V gives CDR1 MDHEN, CDR2 SYDVKM. The germline V and J ends were trimmed by 7 bases and 1 base, with 22 bases remaining between them. CDR3 sequence: CASNRALGVLINYGYTF. The CDR3 coding sequence is TGTGCCAGCAACCGCGCTTTAGGGGTTCTTATTAACTATGGCTACACCTTC.

CDR3 residues: CATSRGGGWDTIYF. In DNA, the CDR3 is TGTGCCACCAGCAGAGGAGGGGGCTGGGACACCATATATTTT. The chain combines TRBV15 with TRBJ1-3; 7 bases are shared with TRBD1. V trimming: 1 base; J trimming: 8 bases; junction bases outside the gene matches: 5. CDR3 length: 14 residues. Germline CDR1 and CDR2: LNHNV and YYDKDF (reference sequence).

The V call is TRBV28, the J call TRBJ2-7, with 8 bases lining up with TRBD1. The CDR3 totals 16 residues. The ends lost 3 bases at V and 4 bases at J; junction bases unmatched: 11. Looked up from germline, CDR1 is MDHEN and CDR2 is SYDVKM. The CDR3 DNA reads TGTGCCAGCAGTTTTCTCCTACAGGGGGGAGGATACGAGCAGTACTTC. Amino acids: CASSFLLQGGGYEQYF.

This clone was seen only a few times. The chain carries TRBV7-8 and TRBJ1-3, with D possibly TRBD1 on 5 matching bases. The V gene lost 0 bases and the J gene lost 0 bases, with 9 bases spanning the gap. This CDR3 contains 16 residues. Per the germline V gene, CDR1 is SGHVS and CDR2 is FQNEAQ. CDR3 sequence reads: CASSLAHRSSGNTIYF. CDR3 in DNA: TGTGCCAGCAGCTTAGCGCACAGGAGCTCTGGAAACACCATATATTTT.

The rearrangement links TRBV28 to TRBJ2-7; a possible D gene is TRBD1 (5 bases). The V and J ends lost 6 bases and 5 bases respectively, with 11 bases between them. CDR1 and CDR2 (germline): MDHEN, SYDVKM. This CDR3 contains 12 residues. CDR3 sequence reads: CASSARVDEQYF. The CDR3 DNA is TGTGCCAGCAGCGCCAGGGTGGACGAGCAGTACTTC.

The rearrangement joins TRBV28 to TRBJ2-1; perhaps TRBD1 as D (6 bases). The CDR3 spans 14 residues. In germline, CDR1 is MDHEN, CDR2 SYDVKM. Trimming cost V 3 bases and J 9 bases, with 15 bases left between them. The CDR3 DNA reads as TGTGCCAGCAGTTTTTCAGGGGTGTCGGGTGAGCAGTTCTTC. It translates to CASSFSGVSGEQFF.

The CDR3 DNA follows: TGTGCCAGCAGCTCAATGGGACAGTCACAAGAGACCCAGTACTTC. Protein: CASSSMGQSQETQYF. This chain uses TRBV5-4 with TRBJ2-5; 7 bases agree with TRBD1. Germline V gene sequence: CDR1 SGHNT, CDR2 YYREEE (reference sequence). With V trimmed by 3 bases and J by 2 bases, 7 bases remained unmatched. This CDR3 has 15 residues.

V usage is TRBV10-3 and J usage is TRBJ2-1; no definite D call. The germline V gene has CDR1 ENHRY and CDR2 SYGVKD. Between the trimmed V and J ends, which lost 2 bases and 0 bases, there was a span of 8 bases. The CDR3 is 15 residues long. The CDR3 DNA reads TGTGCCATCAGTGAGAGAGCTACCTCCTACAATGAGCAGTTCTTC. It is translated as CAISERATSYNEQFF.

V and J are TRBV19 and TRBJ2-1; 9 nucleotides align to TRBD1. The CDR3 is 15 residues long. The V gene's germline CDR1 is LNHDA and CDR2 SQIVND (reference sequence). The junction had 11 bases not matched to a gene; V was cut back by 5 bases and J by 9 bases. CDR3 bases: TGTGCCAGTAGTTCCAACACAGGGGGCCAAGGTGAGCAGTTCTTC. This translates into CASSSNTGGQGEQFF.

This chain uses TRBV28 with TRBJ2-6; 8 bases line up with TRBD2. V lost 5 bases and J lost 3; bases outside the gene matches: 3. CDR3 length equals 15 residues. CDR1 and CDR2 from the germline V gene are MDHEN and SYDVKM. The CDR3: CASSPGGSGANVLTF. The CDR3 DNA sequence: TGTGCCAGCAGTCCGGGGGGGAGTGGGGCCAACGTCCTGACTTTC.

The chain joins TRBV3-1 (or the pseudogene TRBV3-2) to TRBJ2-7, with 7 bases identical to TRBD2. The germline CDR1 and CDR2 sequences are LGHDT and YNNKEL (reference sequence). With 4 bases clipped from V and 3 bases from J, the junction kept 9 bases outside the gene matches. This CDR3 has 15 amino acids. The CDR3 sequence is CASSPRAGLGYEQYF. In nucleotides, the CDR3 is TGTGCCAGCAGCCCTAGGGCTGGACTAGGCTACGAGCAGTACTTC.

The J gene is TRBJ2-2, the V gene TRBV7-9, with 11 bases that match TRBD1. The V gene end was trimmed by 7 bases and the J gene end by 7 bases; junction bases not matched to a gene: 5. The CDR3 totals 14 residues. CDR1 is SEHNR, CDR2 FQNEAQ, per germline (reference sequence). The CDR3 sequence: CASTGQGEGGELFF. The CDR3 bases are TGTGCCAGCACGGGACAGGGGGAAGGCGGGGAGCTGTTTTTT.

The gene calls are TRBV3-1 (or the pseudogene TRBV3-2) and TRBJ2-7, with 9 nucleotides matching TRBD1. This CDR3 has 15 residues. Germline assignment: CDR1 LGHDT and CDR2 YNNKEL (reference sequence). Trimming took 1 base from V and 2 from J; bases not matched to a gene: 3. This chain's CDR3 is CASSQGDRGAYEQYF. The CDR3 nucleotides are TGTGCCAGCAGCCAAGGAGACAGGGGGGCCTACGAGCAGTACTTC.

CDR3 nucleotide sequence: TGTGCCATCAGTGAGGGGACAGGGCCTTTTGGTGAGCAGTTCTTC. This gives the protein CAISEGTGPFGEQFF. The chain carries TRBV10-3 and TRBJ2-1; 9 bases map to TRBD1. This CDR3 has 15 residues. The V segment lost 2 bases and the J segment 9 bases; nucleotides outside the gene matches: 8. Germline values: CDR1 ENHRY, CDR2 SYGVKD.

This clone was detected only a few times. The chain uses TRBV13 and TRBJ2-3, with TRBD2 matching over 9 bases. Germline CDR1 is PRHDT and CDR2 is FYEKMQ (reference sequence). The CDR3 is made up of 16 amino acids. Trimming removed 1 base from V and 3 bases from J; junction bases left unmatched: 5. As DNA, the CDR3 is TGTGCCAGCAGCTTAGAACCGGGACTAGCAACAGATACGCAGTATTTT. As protein: CASSLEPGLATDTQYF. The full variable domain, completed using reference TRBV13 and TRBJ2-3, is AAGVIQSPRHLIKEKRETATLKCYPIPRHDTVYWYQQGPGQDPQFLISFYEKMQSDKGSIPDRFSAQQFSDYHSELNMSSLELGDSALYFCASSLEPGLATDTQYFGPGTRLTVL.

The J gene is TRBJ2-7, the V gene TRBV4-2; TRBD2 matches 12 bases. The CDR3 is 15 amino acids. The junction had 2 bases not matched to a gene; V was cut back by 0 bases and J by 5 bases. Germline V gives CDR1 LGHNA, CDR2 YNFKEQ. The CDR3 loop is CASSQETSGSHEQYF. In nucleotides, the CDR3 is TGTGCCAGCAGCCAAGAGACTAGCGGGAGCCACGAGCAGTACTTC.

This clone was counted only a few times. This sequence joins TRBV7-8 and TRBJ1-3; D perhaps matches TRBD1 (6 bases). The CDR3 runs 13 residues. CDR1 SGHVS and CDR2 FQNEAQ come from the germline V gene. V was cut by 8 bases and J by 0 bases, with 8 bases left in between. CDR3 sequence (DNA): TGTGCCAGCGCCAGGGGCTCTGGAAACACCATATATTTT. Translated: CASARGSGNTIYF.

This chain uses TRBV9 with TRBJ1-6, with unresolved D. There are 16 residues in the CDR3. Trimming shortened V by 0 bases and J by 8 bases, and 15 bases separated the two germline ends. Looked up from germline, CDR1 is SGDLS and CDR2 is YYNGEE. The CDR3 reads CASSVGLGQEDSPLHF. The CDR3 nucleotides are TGTGCCAGCAGCGTAGGCCTGGGTCAGGAAGATTCACCCCTCCACTTT.

The CDR3 nucleotides are TGTGCCAGCAGTGAATCCGGCGGGGGGGCCTACAATGAGCAGTTCTTC. Its protein is CASSESGGGAYNEQFF. The chain employs TRBV25-1 and TRBJ2-1; 9 positions match TRBD2. After removal of 1 base from V and 2 bases from J, the junction contained 3 bases not matched to a gene. This CDR3 comprises 16 residues. Germline V gene lookup returns CDR1 MGHDK and CDR2 SYGVNS.

This clone was detected only once. This chain joins TRBV20-1 and TRBJ1-1, with D perhaps matching TRBD1 (5 bases). CDR3 length: 16 residues. Germline V gene lookup returns CDR1 DFQATT and CDR2 SNEGSKA (reference sequence). V was shortened by 3 bases and J by 0 bases, with 17 bases between the two germline ends. The CDR3: CSASQPGGRMNTEAFF. The CDR3 DNA reads as TGCAGTGCTAGTCAGCCGGGGGGACGCATGAACACTGAAGCTTTCTTT.

CDR3 in amino acids: CASTLTGRNTEAFF. The CDR3, as DNA: TGTGCCAGCACCCTGACAGGGAGGAACACTGAAGCTTTCTTT. The chain uses TRBV6-5 and TRBJ1-1; the match to TRBD1 covers 7 bases. V shed 7 bases and J 1 base; nucleotides not matched to a gene: 6. The CDR3 totals 14 residues. Germline assignment: CDR1 MNHEY and CDR2 SVGAGI.

The chain recombines TRBV19 with TRBJ1-6; maybe TRBD1 (6 bases). Germline CDR1 is LNHDA and CDR2 is SQIVND (reference sequence). V was pared by 3 bases and J by 8 bases, with 11 bases between. The CDR3 loop spans 14 amino acids. CDR3 DNA: TGTGCCAGTAGTATGCGGGGGGCTGATTCACCCCTCCACTTT. It specifies CASSMRGADSPLHF.

V usage is TRBV6-5 and J usage is TRBJ1-5, with D maybe TRBD1 (6 bases). The CDR3 covers 12 residues. Trimming left V 10 bases short and J 2 bases short, with 9 bases between. Germline CDR1 reads MNHEY; CDR2 reads SVGAGI. For the CDR3, the DNA is TGTGCCACCGGACAGCGCAATCAGCCCCAGCATTTT. Its translation: CATGQRNQPQHF.